Each of the 12 T cell receptor beta chains below was sequenced from the same sample in a study of glioma-infiltrating T cells after dendritic cell vaccination. Some clones are missing from TCRdb's copy, which holds only in-frame ones; the method was immunoSEQ multiplex PCR. The data contain about 65,000 clones, approximately 86% of them singletons. Indicated time point: after dendritic cell vaccination, including at tumor progression/relapse. The source was blood, collected after dendritic cell vaccination. All receptors derive from a human donor with glioblastoma.

The chain links TRBV9 to TRBJ2-7; 9 bases fit TRBD2. The CDR3 is 16 amino acids. V shed 3 bases, J shed 7 bases, and the junction held 14 bases outside the gene matches. In germline, CDR1 is SGDLS, CDR2 YYNGEE. The CDR3 protein is CASSALSGAGGGEQYF. The CDR3 region has the DNA TGTGCCAGCAGCGCCTTGAGCGGAGCGGGGGGCGGGGAGCAGTACTTC.

The chain joins TRBV28 to TRBJ2-5; perhaps TRBD2 as D (5 bases). The CDR3 is made up of 11 amino acids. The V end was cut by 8 bases, the J end by 5 bases, with 9 bases between. CDR1 is MDHEN, CDR2 SYDVKM, per germline. The DNA of the CDR3 is TGTGCCAGCGGACTTGGGGAGACCCAGTACTTC. It codes for CASGLGETQYF.

The chain combines TRBV12-5 with TRBJ1-2; 10 bases map to TRBD1. The CDR3 is 15 amino acids. Germline V gene data show CDR1 as LGHNT and CDR2 as FRNRAP. V was pared by 7 bases and J by 5 bases, with 10 bases of the junction left unmatched. Written as DNA, the CDR3 is TGTGCTAGTGCCCTCCCGGGACAGGGGTTATATGGCTACACCTTC. Translation: CASALPGQGLYGYTF. The variable domain in full, with the rest retrieved from reference TRBV12-5 and TRBJ1-2, is DARVTQTPRHKVTEMGQEVTMRCQPILGHNTVFWYRQTMMQGLELLAYFRNRAPLDDSGMPKDRFSAEMPDATLATLKIQPSEPRDSAVYFCASALPGQGLYGYTFGSGTRLTVV.

This sequence joins TRBV15 and TRBJ2-7, with 9 bases that match TRBD2. CDR1 is LNHNV, CDR2 YYDKDF, per germline (reference sequence). V gave up 3 bases and J gave up 7 bases; unmatched junction bases: 4. CDR3 length: 13 residues. Here the CDR3 DNA reads TGTGCCACCAGCAGGGGCGGGGGGGTTGAGCAGTACTTC. Protein: CATSRGGGVEQYF.

This clone was picked up one time. The V and J genes are TRBV11-2 and TRBJ1-2, with TRBD1 matching over 7 bases. The germline gives CDR1 SGHAT, CDR2 FQNNGV. There are 11 residues in the CDR3. After removal of 5 bases from V and 7 bases from J, the junction contained 1 base not matched to a gene. The CDR3 region is CASSGDSGYTF. CDR3 DNA sequence: TGTGCCAGCAGCGGGGACAGTGGCTACACCTTC.

This clone was found a few times. The chain combines TRBV11-2 with TRBJ1-3; the D is unclear. CDR3 size: 13 residues. The germline gives CDR1 SGHAT, CDR2 FQNNGV. Trimming took 6 bases from V and 4 from J, leaving 10 bases between them. Here the CDR3 reads CASSPSRGNTIYF. For the CDR3, the DNA is TGTGCCAGCAGTCCTAGTCGGGGAAACACCATATATTTT.

Turning to this clone: Other DNA sequences in this specimen translate into the identical CDR3. CDR3: CASSLGGGNEKLFF. CDR3 DNA: TGTGCCAGCAGCTTGGGAGGGGGTAATGAAAAACTGTTTTTT. The gene calls are TRBV5-6 and TRBJ1-4; TRBD1 is a possible D gene (6 bases). The CDR3 has 14 residues. V was trimmed by 0 bases and J by 4 bases, leaving 7 bases between them. Germline V lookup: CDR1 SGHDT, CDR2 YYEEEE.

This rearrangement joins TRBV10-3 to TRBJ2-5, with D perhaps matching TRBD1 (5 bases). From germline, CDR1 is ENHRY and CDR2 SYGVKD. The CDR3 sequence is 15 residues long. V shed 6 bases and J shed 5 bases, with 19 bases lying between them. CDR3 region: CAIRQEPGLGETQYF. CDR3 nucleotide sequence: TGTGCCATCAGACAGGAACCGGGTCTCGGGGAGACCCAGTACTTC.

V is TRBV2 and J is TRBJ1-1; 10 nucleotides line up with TRBD1. Germline V CDR1 and CDR2: SNHLY, FYNNEI. The CDR3 has 15 residues. Trimming removed 4 bases from V and 6 bases from J; junction bases left unmatched: 8. In nucleotides, the CDR3 is TGTGCCAGCAGTGTGGGACAGGGGAAAGGCGCTGAAGCTTTCTTT. This sequence encodes CASSVGQGKGAEAFF. Based on the CDR3 plus reference TRBV2 and TRBJ1-1, the full variable domain is EPEVTQTPSHQVTQMGQEVILRCVPISNHLYFYWYRQILGQKVEFLVSFYNNEISEKSEIFDDQFSVERPDGSNFTLKIRSTKLEDSAMYFCASSVGQGKGAEAFFGQGTRLTVV.

The chain couples TRBV5-1 to TRBJ1-4, with D uncertain. V lost 4 bases and J lost 5, with 12 bases in between. CDR1 is SGHRS, CDR2 YFSETQ, per germline. This CDR3 contains 14 residues. The CDR3 loop reads CASSPSAVNEKLFF. CDR3 DNA: TGCGCCAGCAGCCCTAGCGCCGTAAATGAAAAACTGTTTTTT.

This sequence joins TRBV10-2 and TRBJ2-7, with D possibly matching TRBD1 (7 bases). CDR1 is WSHSY, CDR2 SAAADI, per germline. The CDR3 extends over 15 amino acids. V was trimmed by 7 bases and J by 7 bases, leaving 23 bases between them. CDR3 loop: CASIERVRGLQEQYF. CDR3 bases: TGCGCCAGCATCGAGCGGGTCAGGGGGTTACAGGAGCAGTACTTC.

In its sample, this clone was seen once. This chain uses TRBV4-3 with TRBJ2-7, with 12 bases fitting TRBD2. Germline trimming cut 1 base from V and 3 bases from J; bases unmatched to any gene: 1. Germline-derived CDR1 and CDR2 are LGHNA and YSLEER. CDR3 length: 15 residues. CDR3 region: CASSQGTSGIYEQYF. The CDR3 DNA follows: TGCGCCAGCAGCCAAGGGACTAGCGGGATCTACGAGCAGTACTTC.